This TCR beta chain was retrieved from a study of T cells in Graves' hyperthyroidism and ophthalmopathy. Regarding the study as a whole: From stable hyperthyroidism, ophthalmopathy was set apart by a 13 V-J model.

This clonotype has ten or more counts. The antigen is undetermined. Amplification targeted TCR beta CDR3 regions from RNA transcripts. The HTBI primer set drove a first-round RT-PCR of the TCR CDR3. TCRdb re-called the multiplex PCR reads through MiXCR, storing one row per CDR3 protein. This table holds hundreds of thousands of distinct CDR3 sequences, about 25% found once. V was pared by 0 bases and J by 0 bases, with 6 bases of the junction left unmatched. The CDR3 has 16 residues. CDR1 SGHNT and CDR2 YYREEE come from the germline V gene (reference sequence). Patients aged 18 to 65 had newly diagnosed hyperthyroidism of under 2 months' duration. A patient was excluded if there was uncontrolled infection, other autoimmune disease, pregnancy or lactation. The PBMCs were sourced from fresh peripheral blood (about 10 ml).

The sample comprised blood. V is TRBV5-4 and J is TRBJ2-7, with 7 bases that match TRBD1. This TCR was sampled from a man aged 35-49 years with Graves' hyperthyroidism that later progressed to Graves' ophthalmopathy. The CDR3 protein is CASSLAGTAASYEQYF. The CDR3 nucleotides are TGTGCCAGCAGCTTGGCAGGGACAGCCGCCTCCTACGAGCAGTACTTC.